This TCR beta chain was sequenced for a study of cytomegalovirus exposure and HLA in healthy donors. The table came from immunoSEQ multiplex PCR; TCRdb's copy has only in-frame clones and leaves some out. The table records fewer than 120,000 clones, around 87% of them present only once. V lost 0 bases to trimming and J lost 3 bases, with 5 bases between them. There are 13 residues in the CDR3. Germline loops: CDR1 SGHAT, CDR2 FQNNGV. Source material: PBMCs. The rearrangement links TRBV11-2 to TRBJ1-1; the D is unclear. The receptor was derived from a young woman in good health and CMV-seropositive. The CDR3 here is CASSLEGDTEAFF. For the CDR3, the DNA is TGTGCCAGCAGCTTAGAGGGCGACACTGAAGCTTTCTTT. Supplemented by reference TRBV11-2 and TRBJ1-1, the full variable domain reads EAGVAQSPRYKIIEKRQSVAFWCNPISGHATLYWYQQILGQGPKLLIQFQNNGVVDDSQLPKDRFSAERLKGVDSTLKIQPAKLEDSAVYLCASSLEGDTEAFFGQGTRLTVV.